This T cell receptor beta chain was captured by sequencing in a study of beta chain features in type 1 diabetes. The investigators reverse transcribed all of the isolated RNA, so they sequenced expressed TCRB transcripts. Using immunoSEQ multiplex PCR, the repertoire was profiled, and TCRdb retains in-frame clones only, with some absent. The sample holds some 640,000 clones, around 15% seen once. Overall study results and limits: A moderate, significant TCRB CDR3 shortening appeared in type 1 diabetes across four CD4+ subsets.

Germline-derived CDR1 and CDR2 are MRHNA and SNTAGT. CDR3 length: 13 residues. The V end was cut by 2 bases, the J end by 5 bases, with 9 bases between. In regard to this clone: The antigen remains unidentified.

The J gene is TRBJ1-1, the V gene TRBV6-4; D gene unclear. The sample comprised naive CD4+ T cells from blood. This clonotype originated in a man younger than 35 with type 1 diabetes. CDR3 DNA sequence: TGTGCCAGCAGTGACCTCCCGGGTACTGAAGCTTTCTTT. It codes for CASSDLPGTEAFF.